The T cell receptor (beta chain) described here comes from a study of CD8+CD57+ T cells in acquired aplastic anemia. The wider study: Healthy donor sequencing depth: some 10 million CD4+, approximately 12 million CD8+ reads. Notes on the study in general: There were 25 to 30 CD8+ CDR3 sequences that occurred in both patients and controls. Patients and controls had CD8+ Simpson's diversity values that were not significantly distinct.

The V gene end was trimmed by 3 bases and the J gene end by 8 bases; junction bases not matched to a gene: 11. The germline V gene encodes CDR1 DFQATT and CDR2 SNEGSKA (reference sequence). This CDR3 is built from 14 residues. For CDR3 and TCR beta VDJ profiling, genomic DNA was the template used. TCRdb reprocessed the reads with MiXCR, giving one entry per CDR3 protein. The sample lists around 51,000 distinct CDR3 sequences; roughly 69% were seen once. As regards this clonotype: Its matching antigen is unknown.

The sequence came from a human donor in good health, serving as a control. The rearrangement links TRBV20-1 to TRBJ1-2; TRBD1 aligns across 8 bases. Input material: sorted CD4+, CD8+, or CD8+CD57+ T cells (not recorded which) from PBMCs. The chain's CDR3 is CSASAQQGAGGYTF. The CDR3 DNA reads as TGCAGTGCTAGTGCGCAGCAGGGGGCTGGCGGCTACACCTTC.